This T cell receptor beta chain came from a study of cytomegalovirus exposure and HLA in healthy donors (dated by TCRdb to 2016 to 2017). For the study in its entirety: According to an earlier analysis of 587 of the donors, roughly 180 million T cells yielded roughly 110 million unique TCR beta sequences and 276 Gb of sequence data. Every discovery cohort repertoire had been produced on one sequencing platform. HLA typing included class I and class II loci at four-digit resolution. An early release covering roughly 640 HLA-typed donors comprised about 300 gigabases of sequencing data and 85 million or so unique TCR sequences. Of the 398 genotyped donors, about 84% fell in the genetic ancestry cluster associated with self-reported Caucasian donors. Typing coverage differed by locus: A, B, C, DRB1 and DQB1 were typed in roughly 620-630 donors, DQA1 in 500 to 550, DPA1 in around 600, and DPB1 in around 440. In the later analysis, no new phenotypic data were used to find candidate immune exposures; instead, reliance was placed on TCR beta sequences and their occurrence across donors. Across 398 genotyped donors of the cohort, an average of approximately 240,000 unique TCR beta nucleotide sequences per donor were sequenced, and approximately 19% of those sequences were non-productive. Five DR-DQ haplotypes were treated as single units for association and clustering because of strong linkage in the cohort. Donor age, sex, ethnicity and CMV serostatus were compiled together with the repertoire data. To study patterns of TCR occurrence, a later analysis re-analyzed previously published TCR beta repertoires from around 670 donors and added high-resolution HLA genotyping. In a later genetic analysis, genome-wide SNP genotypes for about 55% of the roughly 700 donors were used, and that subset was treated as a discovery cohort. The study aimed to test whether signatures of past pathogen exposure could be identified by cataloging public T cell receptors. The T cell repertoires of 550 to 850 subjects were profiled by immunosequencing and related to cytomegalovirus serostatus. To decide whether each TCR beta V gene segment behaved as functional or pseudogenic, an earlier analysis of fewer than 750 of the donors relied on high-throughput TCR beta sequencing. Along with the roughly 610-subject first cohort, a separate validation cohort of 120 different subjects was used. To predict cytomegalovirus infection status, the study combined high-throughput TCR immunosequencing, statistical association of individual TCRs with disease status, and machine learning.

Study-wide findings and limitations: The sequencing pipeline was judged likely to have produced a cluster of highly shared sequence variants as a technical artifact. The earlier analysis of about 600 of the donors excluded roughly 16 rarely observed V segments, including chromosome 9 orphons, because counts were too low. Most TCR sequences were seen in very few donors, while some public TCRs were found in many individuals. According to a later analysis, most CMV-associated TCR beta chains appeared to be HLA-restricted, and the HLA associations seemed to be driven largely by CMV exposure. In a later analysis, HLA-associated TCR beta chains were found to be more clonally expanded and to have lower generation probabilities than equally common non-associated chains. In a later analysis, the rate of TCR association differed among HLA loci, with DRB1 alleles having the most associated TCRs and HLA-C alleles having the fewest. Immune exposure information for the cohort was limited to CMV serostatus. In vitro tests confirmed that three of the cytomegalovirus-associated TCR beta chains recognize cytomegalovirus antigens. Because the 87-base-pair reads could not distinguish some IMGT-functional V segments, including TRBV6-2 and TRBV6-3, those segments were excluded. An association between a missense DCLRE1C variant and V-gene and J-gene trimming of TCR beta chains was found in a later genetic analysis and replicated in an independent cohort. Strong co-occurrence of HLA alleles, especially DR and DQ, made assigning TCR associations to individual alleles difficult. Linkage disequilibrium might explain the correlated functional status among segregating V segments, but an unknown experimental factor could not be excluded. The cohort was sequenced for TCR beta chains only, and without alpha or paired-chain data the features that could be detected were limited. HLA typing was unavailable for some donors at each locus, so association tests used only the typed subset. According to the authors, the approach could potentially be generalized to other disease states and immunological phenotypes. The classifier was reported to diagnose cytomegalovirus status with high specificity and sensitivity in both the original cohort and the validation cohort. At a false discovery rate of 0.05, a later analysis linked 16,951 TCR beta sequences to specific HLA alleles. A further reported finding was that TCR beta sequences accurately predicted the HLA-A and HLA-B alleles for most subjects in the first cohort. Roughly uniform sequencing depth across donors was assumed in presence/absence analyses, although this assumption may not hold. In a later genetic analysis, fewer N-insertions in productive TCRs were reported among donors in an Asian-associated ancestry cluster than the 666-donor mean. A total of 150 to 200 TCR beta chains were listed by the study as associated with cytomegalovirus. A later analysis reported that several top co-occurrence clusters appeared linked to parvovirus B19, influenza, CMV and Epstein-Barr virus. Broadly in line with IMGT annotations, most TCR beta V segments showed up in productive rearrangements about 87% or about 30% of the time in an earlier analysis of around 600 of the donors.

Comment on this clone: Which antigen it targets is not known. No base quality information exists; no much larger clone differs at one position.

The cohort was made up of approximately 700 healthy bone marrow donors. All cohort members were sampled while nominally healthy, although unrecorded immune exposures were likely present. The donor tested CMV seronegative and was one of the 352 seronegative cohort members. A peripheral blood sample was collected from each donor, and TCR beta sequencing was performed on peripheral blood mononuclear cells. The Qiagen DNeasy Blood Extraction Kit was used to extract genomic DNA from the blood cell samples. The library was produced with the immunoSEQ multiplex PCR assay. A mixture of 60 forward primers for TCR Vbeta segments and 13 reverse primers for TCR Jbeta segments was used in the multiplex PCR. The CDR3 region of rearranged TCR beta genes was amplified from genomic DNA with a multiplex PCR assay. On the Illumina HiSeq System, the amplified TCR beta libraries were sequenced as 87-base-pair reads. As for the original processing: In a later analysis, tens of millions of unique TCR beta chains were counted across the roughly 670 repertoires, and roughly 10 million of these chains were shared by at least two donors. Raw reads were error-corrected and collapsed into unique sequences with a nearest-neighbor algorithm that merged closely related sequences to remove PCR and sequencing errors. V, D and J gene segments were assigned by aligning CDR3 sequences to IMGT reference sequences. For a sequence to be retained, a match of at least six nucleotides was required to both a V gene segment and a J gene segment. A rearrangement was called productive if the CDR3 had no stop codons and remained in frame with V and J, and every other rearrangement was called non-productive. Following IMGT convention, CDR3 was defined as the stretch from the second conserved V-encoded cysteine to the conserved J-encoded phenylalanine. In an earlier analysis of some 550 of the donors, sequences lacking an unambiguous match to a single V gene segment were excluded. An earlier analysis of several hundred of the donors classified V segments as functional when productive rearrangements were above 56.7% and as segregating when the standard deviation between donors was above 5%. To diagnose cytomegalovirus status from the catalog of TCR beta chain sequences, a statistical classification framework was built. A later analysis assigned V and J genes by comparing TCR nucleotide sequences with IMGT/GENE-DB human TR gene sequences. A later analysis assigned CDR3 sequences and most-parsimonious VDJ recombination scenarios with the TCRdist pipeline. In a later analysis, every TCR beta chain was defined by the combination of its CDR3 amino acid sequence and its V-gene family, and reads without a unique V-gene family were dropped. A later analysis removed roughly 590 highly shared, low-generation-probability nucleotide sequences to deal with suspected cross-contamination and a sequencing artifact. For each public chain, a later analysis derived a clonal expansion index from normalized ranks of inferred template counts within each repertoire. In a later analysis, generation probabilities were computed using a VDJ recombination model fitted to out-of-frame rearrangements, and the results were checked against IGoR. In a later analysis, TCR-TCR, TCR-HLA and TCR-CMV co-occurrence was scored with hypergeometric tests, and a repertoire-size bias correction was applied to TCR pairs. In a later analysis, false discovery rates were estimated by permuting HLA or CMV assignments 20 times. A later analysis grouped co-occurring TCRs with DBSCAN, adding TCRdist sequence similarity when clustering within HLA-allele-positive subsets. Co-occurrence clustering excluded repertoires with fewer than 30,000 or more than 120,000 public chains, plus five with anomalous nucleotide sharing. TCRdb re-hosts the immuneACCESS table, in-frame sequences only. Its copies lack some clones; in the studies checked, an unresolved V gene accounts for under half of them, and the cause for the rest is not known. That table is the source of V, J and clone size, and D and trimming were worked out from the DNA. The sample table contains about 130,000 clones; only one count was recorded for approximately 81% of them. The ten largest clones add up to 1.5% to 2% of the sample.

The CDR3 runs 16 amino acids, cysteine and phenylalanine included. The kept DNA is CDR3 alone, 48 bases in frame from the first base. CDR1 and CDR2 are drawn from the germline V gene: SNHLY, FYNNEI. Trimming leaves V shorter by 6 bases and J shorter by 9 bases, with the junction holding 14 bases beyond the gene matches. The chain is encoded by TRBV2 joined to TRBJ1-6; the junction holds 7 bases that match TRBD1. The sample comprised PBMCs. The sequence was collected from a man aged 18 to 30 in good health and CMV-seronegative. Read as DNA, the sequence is TGTGCCAGCAGCGAAAGCAGGGGGTGGGAGAGTTCACCCCTCCACTTT. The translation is CASSESRGWESSPLHF. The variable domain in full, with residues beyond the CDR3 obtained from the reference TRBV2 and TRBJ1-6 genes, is EPEVTQTPSHQVTQMGQEVILRCVPISNHLYFYWYRQILGQKVEFLVSFYNNEISEKSEIFDDQFSVERPDGSNFTLKIRSTKLEDSAMYFCASSESRGWESSPLHFGNGTRLTVT.